The clone carrying this TCR beta chain was counted many times. Its antigen remains unknown. Amplification of TCR beta CDR3 from genomic DNA used two-round multiplex PCR. Every TRBV and TRBJ gene had its own specific primer in first-round PCR. One entry per CDR3 protein, called by TCRdb with MiXCR from the multiplex PCR reads. The table lists around 18,000 distinct CDR3 sequences, around 30% of them singletons, with 30% to 40% in the top ten. This sample is part of a study of prognosis after radiotherapy for stage I lung cancer. Study summary: Concurrent therapy with stereotactic body radiotherapy was received by no patient.

V lost 6 bases to trimming and J lost 4 bases, with 17 bases between them. CDR1 is MNHEY and CDR2 is SVGEGT in the germline V gene. This CDR3 is built from 15 residues. Study results and limitations: Tumor-specific status of the expanded TCR clones was not determined in the analysis.

The chain uses TRBV6-2 or TRBV6-3 and TRBJ2-3; D might be TRBD2 (6 bases). Sequencing used PBMCs, obtained before or after stereotactic body radiation therapy (not recorded which). The sequence was obtained from a donor at least 50 years old with non-small cell lung cancer. In DNA, the CDR3 is TGTGCCAGCAGGTGGTCGGGAGCCCCCCCAGATACGCAGTATTTT. Translation: CASRWSGAPPDTQYF.